This is a list of T cell receptor beta chains from one sample in a study of blood T cell repertoires in COVID-19. Produced via immunoSEQ multiplex PCR; TCRdb's table is partial and in-frame only. The sample includes about 140,000 clones, 60% to 80% seen only once; the top ten take around 3.2%. The sequencing sample was made of PBMCs or T cells enriched from blood (not recorded which). These TCRs come from a woman in her forties or fifties who had recovered from COVID-19. CDR3s include the opening cysteine and the closing phenylalanine or tryptophan. The D gene is left open where the match is weak. The size of a clone is reported for some rows only, either as once, few or many, or as a class for expanded clones.

TRBJ2-3 | TRBV2 | . | once | TGTGCCAGCAGGGAGCCCTATTGGGGCGGGGGCACAGATACGCAGTATTTT | CASREPYWGGGTDTQYF
TRBJ2-7 | TRBV11-2 | TRBD2 | . | TGTGCCAGCAGCTTTGGACTAGCGGGACCAGTCTACGAGCAGTACTTC | CASSFGLAGPVYEQYF
TRBJ2-3 | TRBV19 | TRBD1 | . | TGTGCCAGTAGTGGGGACAGGGTGGAAGATACGCAGTATTTT | CASSGDRVEDTQYF
TRBJ2-7 | TRBV28 | TRBD1 | . | TGTGCCAGCAGTTCCCCGGGACAGGGGGTTCAGTACTTC | CASSSPGQGVQYF
TRBJ1-5 | TRBV28 | . | . | TGTGCCAGCAGTTTATTCGATCAGCCCCAGCATTTT | CASSLFDQPQHF
TRBJ2-7 | TRBV28 | TRBD1 | . | TGTGCCAGCAGTTTGCCAGGGGGCTTTGGCGAGCAGTACTTC | CASSLPGGFGEQYF
TRBJ2-7 | TRBV3-1/TRBV3-2 | . | . | TGTGCCAGCAGCCAAGATCTATACGAGCAGTACTTC | CASSQDLYEQYF
TRBJ2-1 | TRBV28 | TRBD1 | . | TGTGCCAGCAGTCGCTGGGACAGGGTGTCCTACAATGAGCAGTTCTTC | CASSRWDRVSYNEQFF
TRBJ2-1 | TRBV7-3 | . | . | TGTGCCAGCAGCACGCAAGCCGGGGTTTACAATGAGCAGTTCTTC | CASSTQAGVYNEQFF
TRBJ1-1 | TRBV29-1 | TRBD1 | once | TGCAGCGCTGGGACAGGGACGGGGACTGAAGCTTTCTTT | CSAGTGTGTEAFF
TRBJ2-5 | TRBV9 | . | . | TGTGCCAGCAGCCCCGAGGCATCTCAAGAGACCCAGTACTTC | CASSPEASQETQYF
TRBJ2-1 | TRBV10-1 | . | . | TGCGCCAGCAGTGAGACCTCCGCACGGTCCAATGAGCAGTTCTTC | CASSETSARSNEQFF
TRBJ1-6 | TRBV30 | . | . | TGTGCCTTCCAGACAGGAACCAATTCACCCCTCCACTTT | CAFQTGTNSPLHF
TRBJ1-2 | TRBV11-3 | TRBD1 | . | TGTGCCAGCAGCCCGGACAGGGTCGGCTACACCTTC | CASSPDRVGYTF
TRBJ2-1 | TRBV19 | TRBD2 | once | TGTGCCAGTAGTATGCTACGGGGACTAGCGGGATTTGTCGATGAGCAGTTCTTC | CASSMLRGLAGFVDEQFF
TRBJ1-5 | TRBV5-6 | TRBD1 | . | TGTGCCAGCAGCTTTGGACAGGGGCATCAGCCCCAGCATTTT | CASSFGQGHQPQHF
TRBJ2-3 | TRBV30 | . | . | TGTGCCTGGAGTGCAGAGGGAACTATAAGAAATACGCAGTATTTT | CAWSAEGTIRNTQYF
TRBJ1-2 | TRBV9 | TRBD1 | . | TGTGCCAGCAGCTTGGGACAGACCCTGGATGGCTACACCTTC | CASSLGQTLDGYTF
TRBJ2-4 | TRBV19 | . | . | TGTGCCAGTAATCCACAGGGAGGGGAAAACATTCAGTACTTC | CASNPQGGENIQYF
TRBJ2-7 | TRBV5-1 | TRBD1 | . | TGCGCCAGCAGCTGGACAGGGGGGGACGAGCAGTACTTC | CASSWTGGDEQYF
TRBJ1-1 | TRBV5-1 | . | . | TGCGCCAGCAGCTTGATCCAGGGCTTAAACACTGAAGCTTTCTTT | CASSLIQGLNTEAFF
TRBJ2-2 | TRBV14 | . | . | TGTGCCAGCAGCCAACGGACCGGGATAGGCACCGGGGAGCTGTTTTTT | CASSQRTGIGTGELFF
TRBJ1-1 | TRBV27 | TRBD1 | . | TGTGCCAGCAGAACGGGACAGGGACTTACTGAAGCTTTCTTT | CASRTGQGLTEAFF
TRBJ1-1 | TRBV5-1 | . | few | TGCGCCAGCAGTGAAGGACAAATGAACACTGAAGCTTTCTTT | CASSEGQMNTEAFF
TRBJ1-1 | TRBV5-6 | . | . | TGTGCCAGCAGCCCGGGGGGGGCAGGGCAGACTGAAGCTTTCTTT | CASSPGGAGQTEAFF
TRBJ1-1 | TRBV11-2 | . | once | TGTGCCAGCAGCTTAGGAGCGGATCTAGGAACTGAAGCTTTCTTT | CASSLGADLGTEAFF
TRBJ1-1 | TRBV7-9 | TRBD1 | . | TGTGCCAGCAATAAAAGGGGTACAGGGGGCGGCACTGAAGCTTTCTTT | CASNKRGTGGGTEAFF
TRBJ2-7 | TRBV9 | . | many | TGTGCCAGCAGCGTAGTCGGGAAAGGCGGGGACGAGCAGTACTTC | CASSVVGKGGDEQYF
TRBJ2-7 | TRBV7-5 | . | . | TGTGTAACTCCGGGCAGCAGGGACGAGCAGTACTTC | CVTPGSRDEQYF
TRBJ2-5 | TRBV5-1 | TRBD2 | . | TGCGCCAGCAGACCCGGGACTAGCGGGAGTGAGACCCAGTACTTC | CASRPGTSGSETQYF
TRBJ2-7 | TRBV7-9 | . | . | TGTGCCAGCAGCTTACGGGACGAGCAGTACTTC | CASSLRDEQYF
TRBJ2-7 | TRBV3-1/TRBV3-2 | TRBD1 | once | TGTGCCAGCAGCCGACAGGGGCCAGCCTACGAGCAGTACTTC | CASSRQGPAYEQYF
TRBJ2-7 | TRBV4-1 | TRBD1 | . | TGCGCCAGCAGCCAAGACTGGGACAGGGGGCTAACCTACGAGCAGTACTTC | CASSQDWDRGLTYEQYF
TRBJ1-6 | TRBV2 | TRBD1 | . | TGTGCCAGCAGCGCGGGACAGGGGAATAATTCACCCCTCCACTTT | CASSAGQGNNSPLHF
TRBJ2-3 | TRBV28 | TRBD2 | . | TGTGCCAGCAGATACACTAGCGGGAGCAGCGATACGCAGTATTTT | CASRYTSGSSDTQYF
TRBJ2-3 | TRBV7-2 | . | few | TGTGCCAGCAGCTTAGCGGGGGACTCCACAGATACGCAGTATTTT | CASSLAGDSTDTQYF
TRBJ1-1 | TRBV5-1 | . | medium-sized | TGCGCCAGCAGAGCGTCCATGAACACTGAAGCTTTCTTT | CASRASMNTEAFF
TRBJ1-5 | TRBV6-5 | . | . | TGTGCCAGCAGTATGACCGGGGTGCATCAGCCCCAGCATTTT | CASSMTGVHQPQHF
TRBJ1-3 | TRBV3-1/TRBV3-2 | . | . | TGTGCCAGCAGCCAAGAGATCCAGGGCCCGGGAAACACCATATATTTT | CASSQEIQGPGNTIYF
TRBJ2-1 | TRBV9 | . | . | TGTGCCAGCAGCAGCCTTCCCGGGTCCAATGAGCAGTTCTTC | CASSSLPGSNEQFF
TRBJ1-3 | TRBV18 | . | once | TGTGCCAGCTCAGATGGACAGACCTCTGGAAACACCATATATTTT | CASSDGQTSGNTIYF
TRBJ2-3 | TRBV13 | . | . | TGTGCCAGCAGCTTAGGCGGGTCGGCGGAAATGCAAGCAGATACGCAGTATTTT | CASSLGGSAEMQADTQYF
TRBJ2-1 | TRBV5-4 | . | . | TGTGCCAGCGGACCGGCAGGGACTTTAAACTACAATGAGCAGTTCTTC | CASGPAGTLNYNEQFF
TRBJ2-7 | TRBV16 | TRBD2 | . | TGTGCCAGCAGCCCCGGGACTAGCGGCTCCTACGAGCAGTACTTC | CASSPGTSGSYEQYF
TRBJ1-5 | TRBV10-1 | . | . | TGCGCCAGCAGTGCGGGAAGCAATCAGCCCCAGCATTTT | CASSAGSNQPQHF
TRBJ1-4 | TRBV10-3 | TRBD1 | few | TGTGCCATCAGCATGGGACAGGGAACTGAAAAACTGTTTTTT | CAISMGQGTEKLFF
TRBJ2-1 | TRBV4-2 | TRBD2 | . | TGTGCCAGCAGCCAGTCGCACGGGAGGAATGAGCAGTTCTTC | CASSQSHGRNEQFF
TRBJ2-1 | TRBV5-1 | TRBD2 | . | TGCGCCAGCAGCTTGGAGACTAGCGGGAGGGGGTACAATGAGCAGTTCTTC | CASSLETSGRGYNEQFF
TRBJ2-7 | TRBV6-2/TRBV6-3 | . | . | TGTGCCAGCAGTTACTCCGACAGGTACGAGCAGTACTTC | CASSYSDRYEQYF
TRBJ1-1 | TRBV28 | . | . | TGTGCCAGCATAGACAGCGTTTTGAACACTGAAGCTTTCTTT | CASIDSVLNTEAFF
TRBJ1-2 | TRBV6-5 | . | . | TGTGCCAGCAGTTACCTCCGAGATGGCTACACCTTC | CASSYLRDGYTF
TRBJ2-6 | TRBV19 | . | . | TGTGCCAGTAGTAACAGGGAATTGGCCGTCCTGACTTTC | CASSNRELAVLTF
TRBJ1-1 | TRBV29-1 | . | few | TGCAGCGTTGAGAGGAAGCTCACTGAAGCTTTCTTT | CSVERKLTEAFF
TRBJ2-3 | TRBV19 | . | . | TGTGCCAGTTACGGGGGCACAGATACGCAGTATTTT | CASYGGTDTQYF
TRBJ1-2 | TRBV29-1 | TRBD1 | . | TGCAGCGTGAGGGAGACAGGGGCAGTCTATGGCTACACCTTC | CSVRETGAVYGYTF
TRBJ2-1 | TRBV4-1 | TRBD2 | once | TGCGCCAGCAGCCCAGGACTAGCGGGAACCTACAATGAGCAGTTCTTC | CASSPGLAGTYNEQFF
TRBJ2-2 | TRBV18 | TRBD1 | . | TGTGCCAGCTCAAAAGGGACAGACTACACCGGGGAGCTGTTTTTT | CASSKGTDYTGELFF
TRBJ1-5 | TRBV6-5 | . | . | TGTGCCAGCATGGTTCAGGCCAATCAGCCCCAGCATTTT | CASMVQANQPQHF
TRBJ2-1 | TRBV30 | . | . | TGTGCCTGGAGTGTACTGTACAGGCCCCCCTACAATGAGCAGTTCTTC | CAWSVLYRPPYNEQFF